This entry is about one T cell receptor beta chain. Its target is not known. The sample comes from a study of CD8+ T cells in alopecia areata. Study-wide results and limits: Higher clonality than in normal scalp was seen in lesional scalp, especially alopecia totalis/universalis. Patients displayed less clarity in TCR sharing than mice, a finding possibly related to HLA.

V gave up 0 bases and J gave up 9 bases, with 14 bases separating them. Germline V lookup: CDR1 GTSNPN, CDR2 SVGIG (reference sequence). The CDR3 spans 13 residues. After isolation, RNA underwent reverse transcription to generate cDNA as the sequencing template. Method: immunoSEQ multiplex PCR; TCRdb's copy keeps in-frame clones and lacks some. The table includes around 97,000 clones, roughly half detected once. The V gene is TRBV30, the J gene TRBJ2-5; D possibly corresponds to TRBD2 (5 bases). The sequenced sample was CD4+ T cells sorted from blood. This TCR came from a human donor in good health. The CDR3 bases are TGTGCCTGGAGTGTACGGGCGGGTGTGGCCCAGTACTTC. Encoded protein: CAWSVRAGVAQYF.